This record looks at one T cell receptor beta chain sequence and its context. Its matching antigen is unknown. The identical CDR3 is also encoded by other nucleotide sequences in the sample. This sample is drawn from a study of beta chain features in type 1 diabetes. Study outcomes and limitations: Among all four CD4+ subsets, Type 1 diabetes patients had TCRB CDR3s that were moderately but significantly shorter.

Germline CDR1 and CDR2: KGHSH and LQKENI. Trimming took off 3 bases at V and 3 bases at J, with 6 bases between the two ends. The CDR3 length is 13 residues. The sequenced template was cDNA made from the entire isolated RNA. Produced via immunoSEQ multiplex PCR; TCRdb's table is partial and in-frame only. Seen here are roughly 310,000 clones, around 10% observed once, and the top ten hold 0.015%. CD45RO/CCR7/CD25/CD127/CD95/CD27 sorting isolated CD4+ naive, central memory, regulatory and stem cell-like memory cells. The chain employs TRBV18 and TRBJ2-1; D perhaps matches TRBD1 (5 bases). The material sequenced was naive CD4+ T cells from blood. This TCR was sampled from a woman in her 30s in good health. CDR3 sequence (DNA): TGTGCCAGCTCACCTCAGGGCTACAATGAGCAGTTCTTC. Protein: CASSPQGYNEQFF.